This TCR beta chain stems from a study of blood T cell repertoires in COVID-19 (TCRdb year 2020). Turning to the overall study: Samples from collaborators originated in the United States, Italy and Spain and spanned both the acute and convalescent phases of COVID-19. Subjects who had been exposed to COVID-19, were actively infected with it, or had recovered from it provided the deeply sampled blood TCRbeta repertoires that made up the dataset. The samples were drawn from the first 160 participants of the ongoing ImmuneRACE study and from 1,254 subjects provided by 6 global collaborators. The prospective study material was composed of cDNA or gDNA derived from T cells, B-cell-depleted T cells, or PBMCs. The repertoires were released in a freely available public database intended as a resource for research on the immune response to SARS-CoV-2. HLA class I and class II types, where available, came from metadata supplied by the sample provider rather than from assay-based typing. A de-identified subject ID, COVID-19 status, age in years and sex were almost always included in the sample metadata.

The study at large found these results: The quantity of clinical and demographic metadata differed by source and by participant and was supplied without curation.

Each collaborating institution followed its own protocols to collect whole blood in K2EDTA tubes. For TCRbeta analysis, collaborators shipped samples in one of three forms: frozen whole blood, isolated PBMCs, or DNA extracted from either of those sample types. The immunoSEQ Assay, a bias-controlled multiplex PCR, was used to amplify TCRbeta CDR3 regions from genomic DNA. The published analysis was carried out like this. The number of nucleated cells in each sample was estimated by amplification of reference gene primers within the assay. Sequence reads were collapsed and filtered to measure the absolute abundance of every unique TCRbeta CDR3 rearrangement. For each sample, productive Simpson clonality was calculated by taking the square root of Simpson's diversity index across productive rearrangements. TCRdb stores this immuneACCESS table with in-frame sequences only. Part of the clones is absent; in the studies checked, under half of the shortfall reflects unresolved V genes, and no reason is known for the rest. That table is the source of V, J and clone size, and D and trimming were worked out from the DNA. In this sample the table shows approximately 67,000 clones, approximately 90% of which occur a single time. Approximately 4.8% of the sample goes to the ten largest clones.

About this clone itself: The antigen it binds to is not known. No qualities accompany the bases; no much larger clone lies one base away.

The CDR3 contains 15 residues, cysteine and phenylalanine counted. Just CDR3 DNA is preserved here, 45 bases in frame from base 1. In the germline V gene, CDR1 corresponds to MNHEY and CDR2 to SVGAGI. Ends trimmed: V by 6 bases, J by 6 bases; bases unmatched to a gene: 6. This chain joins TRBV6-5 to TRBJ1-5; the central 12 bases match TRBD1. The sequenced sample consisted of peripheral blood. The sequence was collected from a woman in her fifties or sixties with active COVID-19. The nucleotides read TGTGCCAGCAGCCCCGGGACAGGGGGCGGTCAGCCCCAGCATTTT. It translates to CASSPGTGGGQPQHF.